One T cell receptor (beta chain) is described in this entry. Its antigen is still unknown. The CDR3 contains 13 residues. Per the germline V gene, CDR1 is SGDLS and CDR2 is YYNGEE. V lost 4 bases to trimming and J lost 7 bases, with 13 bases between them. This record comes from a study of cytomegalovirus exposure and HLA in healthy donors. At the level of the study: Around 77% of 300 to 450 genotyped donors fell in the Caucasian-associated ancestry cluster. Study findings and constraints: Investigators reported 164 TCR beta chains as tied to cytomegalovirus.

The PCR employed 60 Vbeta primers together with 13 Jbeta primers. Measured with immunoSEQ multiplex PCR; TCRdb has only the in-frame clones, and not every one. The sample lists more than 85,000 clones; 79% were seen once. The receptor was isolated from a female donor in good health and CMV-seropositive. Specimen: PBMCs. This sequence joins TRBV9 and TRBJ2-3; D perhaps matches TRBD2 (5 bases). This chain's CDR3 is CASSQVGSYTQYF. CDR3 DNA: TGTGCCAGCAGCCAAGTAGGGAGTTATACGCAGTATTTT. The variable domain in full, with the rest retrieved from reference TRBV9 and TRBJ2-3, is DSGVTQTPKHLITATGQRVTLRCSPRSGDLSVYWYQQSLDQGLQFLIQYYNGEERAKGNILERFSAQQFPDLHSELNLSSLELGDSALYFCASSQVGSYTQYFGPGTRLTVL.